This TCR beta chain was captured in a study of cytomegalovirus exposure and HLA in healthy donors. Primers for the PCR totalled 60 Vbeta and 13 Jbeta. TCRdb's copy holds only in-frame clones and misses some; the assay was immunoSEQ multiplex PCR. Of about 150,000 clones in the sample, around 88% were seen once. On this clone: One end of the junction varies from germline; a read error may be responsible.

The sample was PBMCs. The TCR comes from a woman between 18 and 29 years old in good health and CMV-seronegative.

This CDR3 reads CASSDSESGDNVLTF. The CDR3 bases are TGTGCCAGCAGTGACTCGGAGTCAGGGGACAACGTCCTGACTTTC. V is TRBV6-4 and J is TRBJ2-6, with D perhaps matching TRBD1 (6 bases). CDR1 MRHNA and CDR2 SNTAGT come from the germline V gene. The CDR3 has 15 residues.